One sample yielded the 26 T cell receptor beta chains listed below, sequenced in a study of CD8+ T cells in alopecia areata. Treatment meaning: oral pan-JAK inhibitor, 5-10 mg twice daily. Extracted RNA was reverse transcribed, and the resulting cDNA served as sequencing template. Profiling relied on immunoSEQ multiplex PCR, and the TCRdb table lists in-frame clones only, not all of them. The data contain approximately 100,000 clones, over 75% of them singletons. The sequences come from CD8+ T cells sorted from blood, collected around week 30, from a patient treated with tofacitinib. These receptors originate from a human donor with alopecia areata.

The chain links TRBV13 to TRBJ2-1, with 9 bases identical to TRBD1. Germline V gene data show CDR1 as PRHDT and CDR2 as FYEKMQ (reference sequence). The CDR3 covers 14 residues. The junction had 8 bases not matched to a gene; V was cut back by 5 bases and J by 9 bases. This CDR3 reads CASSAGQGNSEQFF. In DNA form, the CDR3 reads TGTGCCAGCAGCGCCGGACAGGGGAACAGTGAGCAGTTCTTC.

J is TRBJ2-3 and V is TRBV13; D is ambiguous. With 3 bases removed from V and 5 bases from J, the gap between germline ends came to 3 bases. The germline V gene has CDR1 PRHDT and CDR2 FYEKMQ (reference sequence). The CDR3 consists of 11 residues. CDR3: CASSFQDTQYF. In nucleotides, the CDR3 is TGTGCCAGCAGCTTTCAAGATACGCAGTATTTT.

This clone appeared a few times. The chain joins TRBV30 to TRBJ2-3; TRBD1 might be the D (6 bases). The V end was cut by 8 bases, the J end by 6 bases, with 21 bases between. The CDR3 extends over 14 amino acids. Germline V gene lookup returns CDR1 GTSNPN and CDR2 SVGIG (reference sequence). The CDR3 DNA sequence: TGTGCCCGCAACGACGGTCAGGGGTGGGATACGCAGTATTTT. It encodes CARNDGQGWDTQYF.

The chain recombines TRBV19 with TRBJ1-4; no clear D. The CDR3 extends over 15 amino acids. V lost 6 bases and J 7 bases, leaving 18 bases between the germline ends. Germline V gene data show CDR1 as LNHDA and CDR2 as SQIVND (reference sequence). This CDR3 is CASRNAAGFSEKLFF. The CDR3 DNA sequence: TGTGCCAGTAGAAATGCAGCCGGATTTAGTGAAAAACTGTTTTTT.

The V and J genes are TRBV9 and TRBJ2-3, with a tentative D call TRBD2 (6 bases). CDR1 and CDR2 from the germline V gene are SGDLS and YYNGEE. Trimming removed 3 bases at V and 4 bases at J, with 15 bases between. This CDR3 contains 15 residues. The CDR3 DNA follows: TGTGCCAGCAGCGACTATAGCGGCGATGCAGATACGCAGTATTTT. It is translated as CASSDYSGDADTQYF.

J is TRBJ1-2 and V is TRBV29-1; a weak D match, TRBD1 (5 bases). This CDR3 contains 15 residues. Trimming took off 5 bases at V and 2 bases at J, with 18 bases between the two ends. CDR1 and CDR2 (germline): SQVTM, ANQGSEA. The DNA of the CDR3 is TGCAGCGTTATTTACCCCATGGGGGGGAACTATGGCTACACCTTC. The encoded protein is CSVIYPMGGNYGYTF.

The chain carries TRBV7-9 and TRBJ2-1, with 7 nucleotides matching TRBD2. Trimming at V came to 6 bases and at J to 2 bases, leaving 7 bases not matched to a gene. The CDR3 covers 15 residues. Germline CDR1 reads SEHNR; CDR2 reads FQNEAQ (reference sequence). The CDR3 sequence is CASRRSGIAYNEQFF. The CDR3 nucleotides are TGTGCCAGCAGACGCAGCGGGATCGCCTACAATGAGCAGTTCTTC.

As concerns this clone: At one boundary the junction diverges from the germline segment, which might be a read error. The gene calls are TRBV27 and TRBJ1-5; D is uncertain. Germline V lookup: CDR1 MNHEY, CDR2 SMNVEV (reference sequence). CDR3 size: 13 residues. The CDR3 DNA follows: TGTGCCGGCAGTTTCAAGACCCGGCAGCCCCAGCATTTT. Its translation: CAGSFKTRQPQHF.

The rearrangement uses TRBV29-1 and TRBJ2-1; no reliable D call. The V gene lost 3 bases and the J gene lost 0 bases, with 6 bases spanning the gap. CDR1 SQVTM and CDR2 ANQGSEA come from the germline V gene. This CDR3 region has 13 residues. CDR3 DNA sequence: TGCAGCGTTGAGGAGAGCTCCTACAATGAGCAGTTCTTC. The encoded protein is CSVEESSYNEQFF.

This sequence joins TRBV27 and TRBJ2-7, with D maybe TRBD2 (6 bases). Trimming cost V 2 bases and J 3 bases, with 14 bases left between them. CDR3 length equals 15 residues. The germline V gene has CDR1 MNHEY and CDR2 SMNVEV (reference sequence). CDR3 in amino acids: CASSLEGLKFYEQYF. The CDR3, as DNA: TGTGCCAGCAGTTTAGAGGGACTTAAGTTCTACGAGCAGTACTTC.

This clone showed up just once. The chain links TRBV29-1 to TRBJ1-1, with D uncertain. Germline assignment: CDR1 SQVTM and CDR2 ANQGSEA. This CDR3 region has 14 residues. The V gene lost 3 bases and the J gene lost 0 bases, with 11 bases spanning the gap. The CDR3 loop reads CSVDHGGMNTEAFF. The CDR3, as DNA: TGCAGCGTTGATCATGGCGGAATGAACACTGAAGCTTTCTTT.

This rearrangement joins TRBV10-1 to TRBJ1-1, with a possible D match to TRBD1 (6 bases). CDR1 is WNHNN, CDR2 SYGVQD, per germline (reference sequence). Trimming removed 7 bases at V and 1 base at J, with 10 bases between. The CDR3 is 13 amino acids. The CDR3 region is CASTPDRNTEAFF. DNA for the CDR3: TGCGCCAGCACCCCGGACAGGAACACTGAAGCTTTCTTT.

The V call is TRBV6-5, the J call TRBJ1-2, with D perhaps TRBD1 (6 bases). Per the germline V gene, CDR1 is MNHEY and CDR2 is SVGAGI. This CDR3 is built from 16 residues. Trimming took off 3 bases at V and 1 base at J, with 15 bases between the two ends. CDR3 sequence: CASSYMFEGGNYGYTF. In DNA, the CDR3 is TGTGCCAGCAGTTATATGTTCGAAGGGGGTAACTATGGCTACACCTTC.

This chain joins TRBV5-5 and TRBJ2-4; 9 bases fit TRBD1. The CDR3 runs to 15 residues. CDR1 and CDR2 (germline): SGHKS, YYEKEE (reference sequence). V shed 4 bases, J shed 4 bases, and the junction held 6 bases outside the gene matches. The CDR3 coding sequence is TGTGCCAGCAGCATCACCGGGACAGGGAAAAACATTCAGTACTTC. Protein: CASSITGTGKNIQYF.

J is TRBJ1-6 and V is TRBV27; the D is unclear. CDR1 is MNHEY, CDR2 SMNVEV, per germline (reference sequence). With 3 bases removed from V and 2 bases from J, the gap between germline ends came to 11 bases. The CDR3 is 16 amino acids. CDR3 amino acids: CASSFTVAAYNSPLHF. The CDR3 coding sequence is TGTGCCAGCAGTTTTACGGTAGCGGCCTATAATTCACCCCTCCACTTT.

The chain has TRBV25-1 and TRBJ2-5, with unresolved D. TRBJ2-7 explains the end of the DNA better; the J call may be wrong. This CDR3 region has 15 residues. Germline CDR1 is MGHDK and CDR2 is SYGVNS. The chain's CDR3 is CASRSSRSNSYEQYF. Written as DNA, the CDR3 is TGTGCCAGCAGGTCCTCGCGCAGTAACTCCTACGAGCAGTACTTC.

The gene calls are TRBV28 and TRBJ2-1; TRBD2 matches 9 bases. Germline CDR1 MDHEN, CDR2 SYDVKM. V was pared by 6 bases and J by 5 bases, with 8 bases of the junction left unmatched. This CDR3 region has 15 residues. The CDR3 bases are TGTGCCAGCAGCGTCGTGCTAGCGGGACACAATGAGCAGTTCTTC. It encodes CASSVVLAGHNEQFF.

DNA of the CDR3: TGTGCCAGCAGCCCGGTGGGACAGGGTGACTGGGATCCCCAGCATTTT. Translating it yields CASSPVGQGDWDPQHF. The chain uses TRBV7-9 and TRBJ1-5; 9 bases line up with TRBD1. With 5 bases clipped from V and 10 bases from J, the junction kept 15 bases outside the gene matches. Germline V gene sequence: CDR1 SEHNR, CDR2 FQNEAQ (reference sequence). The CDR3 runs to 16 residues. Looking up the rest from reference TRBV7-9 and TRBJ1-5 gives the full variable domain: DTGVSQNPRHKITKRGQNVTFRCDPISEHNRLYWYRQTLGQGPEFLTYFQNEAQLEKSRLLSDRFSAERPKGSFSTLEIQRTEQGDSAMYLCASSPVGQGDWDPQHFGDGTRLSIL.

This chain links TRBV4-1 with TRBJ1-5, with D possibly being TRBD1 (5 bases). V dropped 2 bases and J dropped 5 bases, with 19 bases sitting between them. The CDR3 spans 17 residues. Germline V lookup: CDR1 MGHRA, CDR2 YSYEKL. The DNA of the CDR3 is TGCGCCAGCAGCCAAAGACAGAGTCAAGGGAGAGATCAGCCCCAGCATTTT. Translation gives CASSQRQSQGRDQPQHF.

The CDR3 sequence is CSVEVPGGTYEQYF. The CDR3 region has the DNA TGCAGCGTTGAAGTCCCAGGGGGCACCTACGAGCAGTACTTC. V is TRBV29-1 and J is TRBJ2-7; TRBD1 matches 8 bases. This CDR3 comprises 14 residues. CDR1 and CDR2 (germline): SQVTM, ANQGSEA. V lost 1 base to trimming and J lost 2 bases; unmatched junction nucleotides: 4.

The rearrangement joins TRBV27 to TRBJ2-1; tentative D call: TRBD2 (5 bases). The CDR3 is 16 residues long. V was cut by 6 bases and J by 5 bases, with 20 bases left in between. Germline-derived CDR1 and CDR2 are MNHEY and SMNVEV (reference sequence). The CDR3: CASSQQRGYKDNEQFF. CDR3 DNA sequence: TGTGCCAGCAGCCAACAACGGGGTTACAAGGACAATGAGCAGTTCTTC.

The chain combines TRBV9 with TRBJ2-1; TRBD2 matches 7 bases. The CDR3 sequence is 14 residues long. Per the germline V gene, CDR1 is SGDLS and CDR2 is YYNGEE. With V trimmed by 3 bases and J by 8 bases, 8 bases remained unmatched. The CDR3, as DNA: TGTGCCAGCAGCGCGGGGGGTCTTTCCTATGAGCAGTTCTTC. Translating it yields CASSAGGLSYEQFF.

This clone was seen a single time. The rearrangement links TRBV7-3 to TRBJ2-3; D may match TRBD1 or TRBD2 (6 bases each). The CDR3 is 14 residues long. Germline loops: CDR1 SGHTA, CDR2 FQGTGA. V gave up 3 bases and J gave up 3 bases, with 10 bases separating them. This CDR3 is CASSFGGGTDTQYF. CDR3 nucleotide sequence: TGTGCCAGCAGCTTCGGAGGGGGGACAGATACGCAGTATTTT.

This clone was recorded only once. The rearrangement links TRBV5-4 to TRBJ1-2; tentative D call: TRBD1 (5 bases). V gave up 5 bases and J gave up 1 base, with 15 bases separating them. The CDR3 sequence is 15 residues long. Germline V gene lookup returns CDR1 SGHNT and CDR2 YYREEE (reference sequence). CDR3 nucleotide sequence: TGTGCCAGCAGAACCAACGGGGGGAGTAACTATGGCTACACCTTC. Its translation is CASRTNGGSNYGYTF.

The chain carries TRBV7-3 and TRBJ2-1; 8 bases line up with TRBD2. Germline CDR1 and CDR2: SGHTA and FQGTGA. CDR3 size: 16 residues. Germline trimming cut 3 bases from V and 3 bases from J; bases unmatched to any gene: 7. The CDR3 DNA is TGTGCCAGCAGCTTGGATGCGGGGGGCGGCTACAATGAGCAGTTCTTC. This gives the protein CASSLDAGGGYNEQFF. The full variable domain, completed using reference TRBV7-3 and TRBJ2-1, is GAGVSQTPSNKVTEKGKYVELRCDPISGHTALYWYRQSLGQGPEFLIYFQGTGAADDSGLPNDRFFAVRPEGSVSTLKIQRTERGDSAVYLCASSLDAGGGYNEQFFGPGTRLTVL.

On this clone: At one end the junction does not follow the germline gene, possibly because of a read error. DNA for the CDR3: TGTGCCAGCAGCAATAGGGGGAACGCCGGGGAGCTGTTTTTT. Its protein is CASSNRGNAGELFF. The chain couples TRBV9 to TRBJ2-2; tentatively, D is TRBD1 (6 bases). The CDR3 is 14 amino acids. CDR1 SGDLS and CDR2 YYNGEE come from the germline V gene.